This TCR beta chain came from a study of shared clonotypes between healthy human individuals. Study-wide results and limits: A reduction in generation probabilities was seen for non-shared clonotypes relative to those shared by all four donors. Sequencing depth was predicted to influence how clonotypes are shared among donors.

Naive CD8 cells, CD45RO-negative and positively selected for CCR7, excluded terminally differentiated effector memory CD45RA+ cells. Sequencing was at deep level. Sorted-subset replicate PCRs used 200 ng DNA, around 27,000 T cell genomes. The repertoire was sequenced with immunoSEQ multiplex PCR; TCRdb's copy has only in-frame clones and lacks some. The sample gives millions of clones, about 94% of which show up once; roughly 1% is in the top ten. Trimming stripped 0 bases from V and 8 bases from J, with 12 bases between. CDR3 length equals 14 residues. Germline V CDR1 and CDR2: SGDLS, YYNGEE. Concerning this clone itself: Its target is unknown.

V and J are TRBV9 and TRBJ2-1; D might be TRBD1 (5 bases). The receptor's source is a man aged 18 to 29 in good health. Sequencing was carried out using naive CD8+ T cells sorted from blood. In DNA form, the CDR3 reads TGTGCCAGCAGCGTAGAGGGCAGGGTGGATGAGCAGTTCTTC. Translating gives CASSVEGRVDEQFF.